One and the same sample provided the 2 T cell receptor beta chains below, sequenced in a study of blood T cell repertoires in COVID-19. Using immunoSEQ multiplex PCR, the repertoire was profiled, and TCRdb retains in-frame clones only, with some absent. Of fewer than 100,000 clones in the sample, approximately 72% were seen once. The sample comprised peripheral blood. The receptors stem from an older man with acute or convalescent COVID-19.

The chain combines TRBV5-4 with TRBJ1-6; 8 nucleotides line up with TRBD1. Germline V gene data show CDR1 as SGHNT and CDR2 as YYREEE (reference sequence). The J segment lost 6 bases and the V segment lost 4 bases, leaving 9 bases of the junction unmatched. CDR3 size: 16 residues. The CDR3 coding sequence is TGTGCCAGCAGCCCCGGACAGGGCTCATCTAATTCACCCCTCCACTTT. This translates into CASSPGQGSSNSPLHF. Variable domain in full (rest from reference TRBV5-4 and TRBJ1-6): ETGVTQSPTHLIKTRGQQVTLRCSSQSGHNTVSWYQQALGQGPQFIFQYYREEENGRGNFPPRFSGLQFPNYSSELNVNALELDDSALYLCASSPGQGSSNSPLHFGNGTRLTVT.

The chain has TRBV5-4 and TRBJ2-3; TRBD1 agrees at 9 bases. The CDR3 is 17 residues long. Germline V gene lookup returns CDR1 SGHNT and CDR2 YYREEE (reference sequence). J was trimmed by 5 bases and V by 1 base; bases with no gene match: 11. CDR3 DNA: TGTGCCAGCAGCTTGCGGTCGGGACAGGGAGCGGGAGATACGCAGTATTTT. It codes for CASSLRSGQGAGDTQYF.